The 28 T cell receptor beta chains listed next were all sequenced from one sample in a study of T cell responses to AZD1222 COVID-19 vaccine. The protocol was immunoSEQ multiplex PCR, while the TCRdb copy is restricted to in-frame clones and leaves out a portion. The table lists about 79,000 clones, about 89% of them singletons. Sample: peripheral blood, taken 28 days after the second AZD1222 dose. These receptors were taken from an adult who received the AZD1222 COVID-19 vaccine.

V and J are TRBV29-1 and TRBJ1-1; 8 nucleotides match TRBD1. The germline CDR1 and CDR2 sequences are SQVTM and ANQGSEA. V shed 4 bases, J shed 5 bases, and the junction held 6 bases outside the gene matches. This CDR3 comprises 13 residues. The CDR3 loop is CSVVDRGWTEAFF. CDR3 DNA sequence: TGCAGCGTTGTCGACAGGGGATGGACTGAAGCTTTCTTT.

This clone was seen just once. CDR3 residues: CASSETGGNHEQYF. DNA of the CDR3: TGTGCCAGCAGCGAGACAGGGGGCAACCACGAGCAGTACTTC. The chain uses TRBV7-3 and TRBJ2-7, with TRBD1 matching over 10 bases. With 5 bases clipped from V and 5 bases from J, the junction kept 6 bases outside the gene matches. The germline CDR1 and CDR2 sequences are SGHTA and FQGTGA. CDR3 length: 14 amino acids.

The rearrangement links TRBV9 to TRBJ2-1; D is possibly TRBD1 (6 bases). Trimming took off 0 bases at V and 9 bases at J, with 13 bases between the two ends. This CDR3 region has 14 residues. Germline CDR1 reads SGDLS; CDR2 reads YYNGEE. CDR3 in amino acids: CASSVETGWSEQFF. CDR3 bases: TGTGCCAGCAGCGTAGAGACAGGATGGTCTGAGCAGTTCTTC.

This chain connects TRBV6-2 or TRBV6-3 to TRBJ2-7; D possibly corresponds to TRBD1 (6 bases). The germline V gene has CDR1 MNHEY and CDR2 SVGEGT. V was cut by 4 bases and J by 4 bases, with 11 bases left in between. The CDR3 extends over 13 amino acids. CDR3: CASSLATGYEQYF. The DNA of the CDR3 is TGTGCCAGCAGTTTAGCAACAGGGTACGAGCAGTACTTC.

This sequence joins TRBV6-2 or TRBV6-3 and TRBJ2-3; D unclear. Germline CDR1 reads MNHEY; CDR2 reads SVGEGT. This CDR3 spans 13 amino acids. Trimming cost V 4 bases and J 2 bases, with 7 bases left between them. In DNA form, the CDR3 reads TGTGCCAGCAGTTTCACCCACACAGATACGCAGTATTTT. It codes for CASSFTHTDTQYF.

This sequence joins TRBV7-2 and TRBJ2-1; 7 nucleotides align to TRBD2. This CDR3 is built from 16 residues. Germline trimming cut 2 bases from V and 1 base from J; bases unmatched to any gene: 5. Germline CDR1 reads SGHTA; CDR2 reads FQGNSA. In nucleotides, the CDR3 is TGTGCCAGCAGCTTATTTGGGGGGGATTCCTACAATGAGCAGTTCTTC. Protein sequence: CASSLFGGDSYNEQFF.

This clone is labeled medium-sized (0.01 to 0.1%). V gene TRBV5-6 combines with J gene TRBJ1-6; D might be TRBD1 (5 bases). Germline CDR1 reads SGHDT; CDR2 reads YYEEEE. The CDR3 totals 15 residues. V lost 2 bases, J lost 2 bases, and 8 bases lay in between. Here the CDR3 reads CASSFAGAYNSPLHF. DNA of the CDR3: TGTGCCAGCAGCTTCGCGGGGGCCTATAATTCACCCCTCCACTTT.

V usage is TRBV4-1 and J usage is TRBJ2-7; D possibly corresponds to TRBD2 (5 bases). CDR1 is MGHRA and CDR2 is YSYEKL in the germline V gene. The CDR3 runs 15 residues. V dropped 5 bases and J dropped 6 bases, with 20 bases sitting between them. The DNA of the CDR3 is TGCGCCAGCAGCTGGACGCTGGGGTCAGGAGGCGAGCAGTACTTC. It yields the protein CASSWTLGSGGEQYF.

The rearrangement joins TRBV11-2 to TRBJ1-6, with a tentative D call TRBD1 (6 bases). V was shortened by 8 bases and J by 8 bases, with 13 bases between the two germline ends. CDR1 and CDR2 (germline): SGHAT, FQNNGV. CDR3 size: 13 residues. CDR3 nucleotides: TGTGCCAGCTCAACAGGGTTTGATTCACCCCTCCACTTT. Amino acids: CASSTGFDSPLHF.

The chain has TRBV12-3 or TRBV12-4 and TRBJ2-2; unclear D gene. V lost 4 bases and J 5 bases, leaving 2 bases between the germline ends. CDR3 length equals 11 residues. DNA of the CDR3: TGTGCCAGCAGTTCGACCGGGGAGCTGTTTTTT. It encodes CASSSTGELFF.

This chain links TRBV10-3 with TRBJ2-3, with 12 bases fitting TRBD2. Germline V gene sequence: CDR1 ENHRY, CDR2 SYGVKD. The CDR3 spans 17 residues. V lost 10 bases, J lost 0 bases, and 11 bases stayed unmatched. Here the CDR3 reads CASQLAGGATSTDTQYF. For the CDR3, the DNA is TGTGCCAGCCAACTAGCGGGAGGCGCAACTAGCACAGATACGCAGTATTTT.

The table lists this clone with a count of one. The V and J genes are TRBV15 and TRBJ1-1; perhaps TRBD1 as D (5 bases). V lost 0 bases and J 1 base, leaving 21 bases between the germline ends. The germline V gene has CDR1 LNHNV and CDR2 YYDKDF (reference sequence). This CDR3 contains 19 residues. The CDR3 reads CATSRDYVEGARANTEAFF. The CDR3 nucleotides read TGTGCCACCAGCAGAGATTATGTGGAGGGTGCCAGGGCGAACACTGAAGCTTTCTTT.

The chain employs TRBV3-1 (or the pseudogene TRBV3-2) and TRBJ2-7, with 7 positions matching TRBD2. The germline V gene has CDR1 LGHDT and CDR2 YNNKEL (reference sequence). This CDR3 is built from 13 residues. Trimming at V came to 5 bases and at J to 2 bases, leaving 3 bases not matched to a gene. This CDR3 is CASSLGGTYEQYF. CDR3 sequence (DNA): TGTGCCAGCAGCTTGGGGGGGACCTACGAGCAGTACTTC.

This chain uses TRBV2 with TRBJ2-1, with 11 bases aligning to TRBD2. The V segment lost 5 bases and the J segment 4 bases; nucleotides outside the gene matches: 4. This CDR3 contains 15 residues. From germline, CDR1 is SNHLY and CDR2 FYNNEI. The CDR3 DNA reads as TGTGCCAGCAGTTCCGGGACTAGCGGTTACAATGAGCAGTTCTTC. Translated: CASSSGTSGYNEQFF.

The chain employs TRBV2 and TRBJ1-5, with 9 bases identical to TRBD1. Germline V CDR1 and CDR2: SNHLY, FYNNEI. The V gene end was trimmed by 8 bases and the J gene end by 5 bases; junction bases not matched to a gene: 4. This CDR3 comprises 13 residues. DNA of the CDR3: TGTGCCAGCTGGGGACAGGGAGATCAGCCCCAGCATTTT. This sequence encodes CASWGQGDQPQHF.

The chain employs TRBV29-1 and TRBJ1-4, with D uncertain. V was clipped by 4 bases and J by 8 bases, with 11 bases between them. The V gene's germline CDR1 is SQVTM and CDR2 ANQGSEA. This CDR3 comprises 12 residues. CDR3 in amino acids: CSVGGGDEKLFF. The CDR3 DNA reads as TGCAGCGTTGGGGGAGGCGACGAAAAACTGTTTTTT. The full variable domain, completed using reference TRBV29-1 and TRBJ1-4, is SAVISQKPSRDICQRGTSLTIQCQVDSQVTMMFWYRQQPGQSLTLIATANQGSEATYESGFVIDKFPISRPNLTFSTLTVSNMSPEDSSIYLCSVGGGDEKLFFGSGTQLSVL.

CDR3 protein: CASLPGTGNTIYF. The CDR3 nucleotides read TGTGCCAGCCTTCCAGGGACTGGAAACACCATATATTTT. The chain employs TRBV6-5 and TRBJ1-3; perhaps TRBD1 as D (5 bases). V was clipped by 8 bases and J by 2 bases, with 10 bases between them. Germline CDR1 reads MNHEY; CDR2 reads SVGAGI. The CDR3 sequence is 13 residues long.

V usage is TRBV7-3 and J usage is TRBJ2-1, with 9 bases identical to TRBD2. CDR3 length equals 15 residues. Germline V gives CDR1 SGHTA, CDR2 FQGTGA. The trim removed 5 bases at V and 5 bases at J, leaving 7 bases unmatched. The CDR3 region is CASSPLTSGNNEQFF. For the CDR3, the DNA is TGTGCCAGCAGCCCCTTGACTAGCGGAAACAATGAGCAGTTCTTC.

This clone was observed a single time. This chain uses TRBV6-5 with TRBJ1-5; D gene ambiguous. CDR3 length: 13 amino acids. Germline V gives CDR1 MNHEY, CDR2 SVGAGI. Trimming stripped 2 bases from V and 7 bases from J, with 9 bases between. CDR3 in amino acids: CASSYNQRQPQHF. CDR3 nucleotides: TGTGCCAGCAGTTACAATCAGCGACAGCCCCAGCATTTT.

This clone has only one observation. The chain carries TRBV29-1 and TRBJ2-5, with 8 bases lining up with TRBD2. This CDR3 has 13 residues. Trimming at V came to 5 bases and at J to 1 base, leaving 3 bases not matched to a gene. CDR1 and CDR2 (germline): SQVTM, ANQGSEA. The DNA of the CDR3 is TGCAGCGTTAATAGCGGGACCCAAGAGACCCAGTACTTC. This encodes CSVNSGTQETQYF.

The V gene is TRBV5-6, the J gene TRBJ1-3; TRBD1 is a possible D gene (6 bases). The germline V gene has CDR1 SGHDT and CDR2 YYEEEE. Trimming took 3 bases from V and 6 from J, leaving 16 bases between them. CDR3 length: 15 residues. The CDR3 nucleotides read TGTGCCAGCAGCTCGAGTCACAGGGTAGCAAACACCATATATTTT. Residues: CASSSSHRVANTIYF.

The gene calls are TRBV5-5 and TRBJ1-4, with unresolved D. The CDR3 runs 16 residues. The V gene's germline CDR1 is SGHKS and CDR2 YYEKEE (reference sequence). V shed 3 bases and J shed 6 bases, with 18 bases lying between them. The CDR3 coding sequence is TGTGCCAGCAGCTCCCGGGAGGCAGCCTGGGATGAAAAACTGTTTTTT. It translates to CASSSREAAWDEKLFF.

CDR3 residues: CASRKDSLPPSNQPQHF. In nucleotides, the CDR3 is TGTGCCAGCAGGAAAGACAGTCTTCCACCTTCCAATCAGCCCCAGCATTTT. This rearrangement joins TRBV7-8 to TRBJ1-5; tentative D call: TRBD1 (5 bases). The CDR3 extends over 17 amino acids. V lost 6 bases and J lost 3, with 21 bases in between. The germline gives CDR1 SGHVS, CDR2 FQNEAQ.

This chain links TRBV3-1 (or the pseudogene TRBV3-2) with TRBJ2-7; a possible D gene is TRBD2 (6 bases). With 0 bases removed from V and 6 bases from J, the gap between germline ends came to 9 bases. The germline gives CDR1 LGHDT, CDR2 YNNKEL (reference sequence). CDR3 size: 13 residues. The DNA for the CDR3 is TGTGCCAGCAGCCAAGACGGACTATCCGAGCAGTACTTC. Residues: CASSQDGLSEQYF.

The CDR3 sequence is CASSQELAGAGEQYF. CDR3 bases: TGTGCCAGCAGCCAAGAACTAGCGGGAGCGGGGGAGCAGTACTTC. The rearrangement links TRBV4-2 to TRBJ2-7, with 11 bases identical to TRBD2. Germline V gene data show CDR1 as LGHNA and CDR2 as YNFKEQ. V shed 0 bases and J 7 bases; nucleotides not matched to a gene: 5. The CDR3 loop spans 15 amino acids.

CDR3 nucleotide sequence: TGTGCCAGCAGCTTTTCTAGCGGCTTAGCCTACGAGCAGTACTTC. Its protein product is CASSFSSGLAYEQYF. The V gene is TRBV11-2, the J gene TRBJ2-7, with 7 bases lining up with TRBD2. The CDR3 consists of 15 residues. Per the germline V gene, CDR1 is SGHAT and CDR2 is FQNNGV. V gave up 3 bases and J gave up 2 bases; unmatched junction bases: 7.

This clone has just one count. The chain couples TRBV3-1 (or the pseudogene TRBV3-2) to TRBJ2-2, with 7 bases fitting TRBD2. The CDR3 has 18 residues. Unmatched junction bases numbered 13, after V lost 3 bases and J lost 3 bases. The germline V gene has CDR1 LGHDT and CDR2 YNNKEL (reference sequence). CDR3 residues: CASSQSCRREYHTGELFF. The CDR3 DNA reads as TGTGCCAGCAGCCAGTCCTGTCGGCGGGAGTACCACACCGGGGAGCTGTTTTTT.

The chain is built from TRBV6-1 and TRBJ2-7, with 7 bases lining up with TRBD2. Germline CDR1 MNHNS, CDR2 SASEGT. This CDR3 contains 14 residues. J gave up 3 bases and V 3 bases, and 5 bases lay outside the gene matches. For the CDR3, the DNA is TGTGCCAGCAGTGACCGGGACTACTACTACGAGCAGTACTTC. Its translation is CASSDRDYYYEQYF.